One and the same sample provided the 20 T cell receptor beta chains below, sequenced in a study of T cell responses to AZD1222 COVID-19 vaccine. Assay: immunoSEQ multiplex PCR; the TCRdb copy retains only in-frame clones and omits some. The top ten hold roughly 4.4% of the sample, which has some 150,000 clones, about 92% seen once. Material: peripheral blood, obtained on day 0 of MenACWY control vaccination. The source of these receptors is an adult in good health.

The chain is built from TRBV5-6 and TRBJ1-1, with a tentative D call TRBD1 (6 bases). The V end was cut by 1 base, the J end by 0 bases, with 13 bases between. CDR3 length: 16 amino acids. The germline gives CDR1 SGHDT, CDR2 YYEEEE. CDR3: CASSLYGGAMNTEAFF. CDR3 DNA: TGTGCCAGCAGCTTGTACGGGGGCGCGATGAACACTGAAGCTTTCTTT.

The chain recombines TRBV3-1 (or the pseudogene TRBV3-2) with TRBJ1-5, with D unresolved. V was trimmed by 4 bases and J by 3 bases, leaving 13 bases between them. The V gene's germline CDR1 is LGHDT and CDR2 YNNKEL (reference sequence). This CDR3 has 15 residues. The CDR3 DNA reads as TGTGCCAGCAGCCCTTATGCTAGCCCCAATCAGCCCCAGCATTTT. Amino acids: CASSPYASPNQPQHF.

The gene calls are TRBV11-3 and TRBJ1-6, with D possibly TRBD1 on 6 matching bases. Germline CDR1 is SGHNT and CDR2 is YENEEA. V was cut by 1 base and J by 4 bases, with 14 bases left in between. The CDR3 is 17 amino acids. CDR3 in DNA: TGTGCCAGCAGCTTAGCAGGTGACAGGCGATATAATTCACCCCTCCACTTT. Protein: CASSLAGDRRYNSPLHF.

The sample holds a few counts of this clone. The V and J genes are TRBV12-3 or TRBV12-4 and TRBJ2-5, with D perhaps TRBD1 or TRBD2 (5 bases each). Trimming stripped 2 bases from V and 9 bases from J, with 10 bases between. The CDR3 length is 12 residues. CDR3 in DNA: TGTGCCAGCAGTTTAAGTGGGGGACCCCAGTACTTC. Its protein is CASSLSGGPQYF.

The V gene is TRBV7-2, the J gene TRBJ2-7; D gene unclear. Germline V lookup: CDR1 SGHTA, CDR2 FQGNSA. The CDR3 spans 15 residues. V was cut by 4 bases and J by 4 bases, with 17 bases left in between. Here the CDR3 DNA reads TGTGCCAGCAGCTACGGCCGGCAAATAAGGTACGAGCAGTACTTC. The encoded protein is CASSYGRQIRYEQYF.

This chain uses TRBV11-3 with TRBJ2-5, with D maybe TRBD1 (6 bases). Germline loops: CDR1 SGHNT, CDR2 YENEEA. The CDR3 is 15 amino acids. V lost 5 bases and J lost 5, with 18 bases in between. CDR3 sequence reads: CASSPKTGFRETQYF. The DNA of the CDR3 is TGTGCCAGCAGCCCAAAAACAGGGTTCAGGGAGACCCAGTACTTC.

The chain joins TRBV28 to TRBJ1-2, with D uncertain. V was trimmed by 10 bases and J by 4 bases, leaving 13 bases between them. The CDR3 is made up of 12 amino acids. Germline V gene sequence: CDR1 MDHEN, CDR2 SYDVKM. This chain's CDR3 is CATKGGSYGYTF. CDR3 DNA sequence: TGTGCCACTAAGGGTGGTAGCTATGGCTACACCTTC.

The V and J genes are TRBV7-2 and TRBJ1-1, with D tentatively TRBD1 (5 bases). CDR3 length: 14 residues. Trimming left V 1 base short and J 3 bases short, with 9 bases between. Germline V lookup: CDR1 SGHTA, CDR2 FQGNSA. The CDR3 sequence is CASSLVGRDTEAFF. The CDR3 nucleotides read TGTGCCAGCAGCTTAGTGGGCAGGGACACTGAAGCTTTCTTT.

This clone has just one count. This chain links TRBV19 with TRBJ1-1; maybe TRBD1 (5 bases). The CDR3 is made up of 14 amino acids. V lost 8 bases and J 4 bases, leaving 17 bases between the germline ends. Looked up from germline, CDR1 is LNHDA and CDR2 is SQIVND (reference sequence). The CDR3 reads CASHRGAGRTEAFF. Here the CDR3 DNA reads TGTGCCAGTCATAGAGGGGCAGGTCGCACTGAAGCTTTCTTT.

The rearrangement uses TRBV28 and TRBJ1-1; D is unresolved. The V end was cut by 6 bases, the J end by 1 base, with 12 bases between. This CDR3 region has 14 residues. Germline loops: CDR1 MDHEN, CDR2 SYDVKM. CDR3 protein: CASRSWGKNTEAFF. CDR3 nucleotide sequence: TGTGCCAGCAGATCATGGGGAAAGAACACTGAAGCTTTCTTT.

This sequence joins TRBV25-1 and TRBJ1-2; D is unclear. V shed 4 bases and J shed 5 bases, with 14 bases lying between them. Per the germline V gene, CDR1 is MGHDK and CDR2 is SYGVNS. The CDR3 spans 14 residues. The DNA for the CDR3 is TGTGCCAGCAGTGGCCTGATAGAACCGTATGGCTACACCTTC. This codes for CASSGLIEPYGYTF.

This clone was observed a few times. The rearrangement links TRBV5-6 to TRBJ1-1, with TRBD1 matching over 8 bases. V lost 5 bases and J lost 5; bases outside the gene matches: 11. Per germline, CDR1 SGHDT and CDR2 YYEEEE. The CDR3 sequence is 15 residues long. CDR3 bases: TGTGCCAGCAGTCTTAGGAGGACAGGGTTGACTGAAGCTTTCTTT. Its protein product is CASSLRRTGLTEAFF.

This chain connects TRBV28 to TRBJ2-4; the match to TRBD2 covers 9 bases. The CDR3 sequence is 18 residues long. CDR1 and CDR2 (germline): MDHEN, SYDVKM. With V trimmed by 5 bases and J by 0 bases, 11 bases remained unmatched. CDR3 DNA: TGTGCCAGCAGTACGCGACTAGCGGTGACCCTAGCCAAAAACATTCAGTACTTC. The encoded protein is CASSTRLAVTLAKNIQYF.

J is TRBJ2-5 and V is TRBV11-1; 7 positions match TRBD1. The CDR3 extends over 14 amino acids. V dropped 5 bases and J dropped 2; count of bases not matched to a gene: 5. Germline CDR1 reads SGHAT; CDR2 reads FQDESV (reference sequence). Here the CDR3 reads CASSEWDSQETQYF. The CDR3 nucleotides read TGTGCCAGCAGCGAGTGGGACAGTCAAGAGACCCAGTACTTC.

The chain joins TRBV1 to TRBJ2-3. TRBV1 is marked as a pseudogene. CDR3 length: 13 amino acids. The CDR3 loop is CTSSQGSTDTQYF. In nucleotides, the CDR3 is TGCACCAGCAGCCAGGGGAGCACAGATACGCAGTATTTT.

The rearrangement joins TRBV20-1 to TRBJ2-7, with D perhaps TRBD1 (6 bases). Trimming pared 3 bases from V and 4 bases from J, leaving 13 bases between. Germline V lookup: CDR1 DFQATT, CDR2 SNEGSKA (reference sequence). This CDR3 has 13 amino acids. The CDR3 nucleotides are TGCAGTGCTAGTTGGGGGCCGCTTTACGAGCAGTACTTC. Translated: CSASWGPLYEQYF.

This chain joins TRBV30 and TRBJ1-5; 8 nucleotides line up with TRBD1. CDR1 is GTSNPN, CDR2 SVGIG, per germline (reference sequence). V dropped 2 bases and J dropped 7; count of bases not matched to a gene: 10. CDR3 length equals 15 residues. Here the CDR3 reads CAWSPRTGNRQPQHF. DNA for the CDR3: TGTGCCTGGAGTCCACGGACAGGGAACAGGCAGCCCCAGCATTTT.

The V gene is TRBV7-2, the J gene TRBJ2-4, with D maybe TRBD2 (5 bases). Germline loops: CDR1 SGHTA, CDR2 FQGNSA. The CDR3 totals 12 residues. Trimming left V 5 bases short and J 7 bases short, with 9 bases between. CDR3 amino acids: CASSPRGNIQYF. The DNA for the CDR3 is TGTGCCAGCAGCCCCCGGGGTAACATTCAGTACTTC.

The chain is built from TRBV30 and TRBJ1-5, with 9 bases lining up with TRBD1. This CDR3 is built from 13 residues. Trimming cost V 6 bases and J 7 bases; bases outside gene matches: 7. From germline, CDR1 is GTSNPN and CDR2 SVGIG (reference sequence). The CDR3 here is CACSWDRDQPQHF. The DNA for the CDR3 is TGTGCCTGCTCCTGGGACAGGGACCAGCCCCAGCATTTT.

The chain is built from TRBV29-1 and TRBJ1-4; D is undetermined. Trimming took 6 bases from V and 8 from J, leaving 19 bases between them. The CDR3 runs 14 residues. Germline V gene sequence: CDR1 SQVTM, CDR2 ANQGSEA. The CDR3 loop is CSVLGSPSGEKLFF. The CDR3 bases are TGCAGCGTCCTGGGATCTCCATCGGGAGAAAAACTGTTTTTT. Complete variable domain (other parts from reference TRBV29-1 and TRBJ1-4): SAVISQKPSRDICQRGTSLTIQCQVDSQVTMMFWYRQQPGQSLTLIATANQGSEATYESGFVIDKFPISRPNLTFSTLTVSNMSPEDSSIYLCSVLGSPSGEKLFFGSGTQLSVL.